This is a list of T cell receptor beta chains from one sample in a study of metastatic and nonmetastatic thyroid tumors. TCRdb redid the clone calls on the PCR reads using MiXCR. The table has 25,000 to 35,000 clones, about 24% seen once. The sample was blood. The receptors were gathered from a female donor with papillary thyroid cancer or a benign thyroid nodule (not recorded which). Some clones in this sample may be carry-over from other donors' samples. Each CDR3 is given without its conserved first and last residue. Clone size, where shown, is once, few, many, or a class for clones that have expanded.

J gene: TRBJ1-1; V gene: TRBV3-1; clone size: many; CDR3 protein: ASSQQLEVRAF
J gene: TRBJ2-1; V gene: TRBV27; clone size: -; CDR3 protein: ASSYRSNEQF
J gene: TRBJ1-1; V gene: TRBV12-3/TRBV12-4; clone size: few; CDR3 protein: ASSTRQGSESF
J gene: TRBJ2-1; V gene: TRBV5-6; clone size: many; CDR3 protein: ASSFRRGDEQF
J gene: TRBJ1-6; V gene: TRBV7-2; clone size: -; CDR3 protein: ANSWRGLPDSPLH
J gene: TRBJ2-7; V gene: TRBV11-2; clone size: medium-sized; CDR3 protein: ASSLGGSSYEQY
J gene: TRBJ1-6; V gene: TRBV4-1; clone size: -; CDR3 protein: ASSQDRQGAQNSPLH
J gene: TRBJ2-2; V gene: TRBV7-7; clone size: many; CDR3 protein: ASSLGQLNTGELF
J gene: TRBJ2-2; V gene: TRBV24-1; clone size: medium-sized; CDR3 protein: ATSDLQGDTGELF
J gene: TRBJ1-3; V gene: TRBV28; clone size: many; CDR3 protein: ASSLGGLTAISGNTIY
J gene: TRBJ2-2; V gene: TRBV3-1; clone size: many; CDR3 protein: ASSQGDRDTGELF
J gene: TRBJ1-6; V gene: TRBV30; clone size: many; CDR3 protein: AWTSGGLKSPLH
J gene: TRBJ1-2; V gene: TRBV28; clone size: many; CDR3 protein: ASSLKYTGEDGYT
J gene: TRBJ2-7; V gene: TRBV20-1; clone size: -; CDR3 protein: SAKRGGRAGHEQY
J gene: TRBJ2-7; V gene: TRBV3-1; clone size: -; CDR3 protein: ASSQVGSSAEQY
J gene: TRBJ2-3; V gene: TRBV6-1; clone size: few; CDR3 protein: ASSPRAGGTDTQY
J gene: TRBJ1-6; V gene: TRBV12-3/TRBV12-4; clone size: -; CDR3 protein: ASSSPVGPLH
J gene: TRBJ2-5; V gene: TRBV3-1; clone size: many; CDR3 protein: ASSQDRQGGETQY
J gene: TRBJ1-2; V gene: TRBV4-1; clone size: many; CDR3 protein: ASSQDVNRVDGYT
J gene: TRBJ2-3; V gene: TRBV9; clone size: many; CDR3 protein: ASSVASGASISDTQY
J gene: TRBJ2-1; V gene: TRBV6-4; clone size: medium-sized; CDR3 protein: ASSDGTSNEQF
J gene: TRBJ1-1; V gene: TRBV20-1; clone size: -; CDR3 protein: SARRGYLNTEAF
J gene: TRBJ1-6; V gene: TRBV3-1; clone size: few; CDR3 protein: ASSTGQGVSPLH
J gene: TRBJ2-7; V gene: TRBV5-6; clone size: -; CDR3 protein: ASSRRHYEQY
J gene: TRBJ1-1; V gene: TRBV28; clone size: -; CDR3 protein: ASSLEGMGYFGYTEAF
J gene: TRBJ1-5; V gene: TRBV20-1; clone size: many; CDR3 protein: SAGQGNQPQH
J gene: TRBJ2-3; V gene: TRBV20-1; clone size: many; CDR3 protein: SAPPSAKGDTDTQY
J gene: TRBJ2-2; V gene: TRBV6-9; clone size: -; CDR3 protein: ASSPWSGTGELF
J gene: TRBJ2-7; V gene: TRBV12-3/TRBV12-4; clone size: few; CDR3 protein: ASSPSYEQY
J gene: TRBJ2-7; V gene: TRBV20-1; clone size: -; CDR3 protein: SANPGRSYYEQY
J gene: TRBJ2-1; V gene: TRBV28; clone size: -; CDR3 protein: ASSKQTGWFNEHF